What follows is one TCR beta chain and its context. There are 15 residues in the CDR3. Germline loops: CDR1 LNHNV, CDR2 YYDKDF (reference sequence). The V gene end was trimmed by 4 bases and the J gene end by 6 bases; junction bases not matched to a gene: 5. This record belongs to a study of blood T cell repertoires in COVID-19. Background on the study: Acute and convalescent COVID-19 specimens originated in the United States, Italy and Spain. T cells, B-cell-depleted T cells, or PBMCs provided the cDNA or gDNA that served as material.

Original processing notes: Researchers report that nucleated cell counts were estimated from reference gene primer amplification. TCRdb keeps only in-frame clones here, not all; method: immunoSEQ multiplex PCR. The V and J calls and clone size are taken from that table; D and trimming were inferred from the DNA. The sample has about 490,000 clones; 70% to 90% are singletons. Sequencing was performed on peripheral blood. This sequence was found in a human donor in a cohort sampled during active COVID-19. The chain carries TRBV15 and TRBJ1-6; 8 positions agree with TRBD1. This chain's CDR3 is CATSIGGQVNSPLHF. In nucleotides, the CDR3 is TGTGCCACCAGCATAGGGGGACAGGTTAATTCACCCCTCCACTTT.